These T cell receptor beta chains were read from a single sample in a study of cytomegalovirus exposure and HLA in healthy donors. The data were produced by immunoSEQ multiplex PCR, yet TCRdb's version contains in-frame clones alone and is incomplete. The sample has tens of thousands of clones; 90% to 96% are singletons. The sample was PBMCs. The receptors derive from a woman younger than 35 in good health and CMV-seronegative. The CDR3 runs from the conserved cysteine through the conserved F or W. Fields, in order: J gene, clone size, V gene, D gene, CDR3 protein, CDR3 DNA. The D gene is left open where the match is weak. A row's size may be missing; if present it is once, few, many or a size class.

>TRBJ2-5|.|TRBV5-1|TRBD2
CASSRGLAVQETQYF
TGCGCCAGCAGCAGAGGACTAGCGGTTCAAGAGACCCAGTACTTC
>TRBJ2-3|.|TRBV27|.
CASSYPGGRGTDTQYF
TGTGCCAGCAGTTACCCCGGGGGGCGGGGAACAGATACGCAGTATTTT
>TRBJ2-7|.|TRBV6-1|TRBD2
CASGLAGGYEQYF
TGTGCCAGCGGACTAGCGGGGGGCTACGAGCAGTACTTC
>TRBJ2-7|.|TRBV7-3|TRBD2
CASSRGLADSYEQYF
TGTGCCAGCAGCCGGGGACTAGCGGACTCCTACGAGCAGTACTTC
>TRBJ2-2|.|TRBV5-6|TRBD2
CASSLLAGVTGELFF
TGTGCCAGCAGCCTCCTAGCGGGGGTCACCGGGGAGCTGTTTTTT
>TRBJ2-3|.|TRBV7-9|TRBD2
CASSPSGGGDTQYF
TGTGCCAGCAGCCCAAGCGGGGGAGGAGATACGCAGTATTTT
>TRBJ2-3|.|TRBV7-2|TRBD2
CASTFPSGTSGSAQYF
TGTGCCAGCACCTTCCCCTCCGGGACTAGCGGGAGTGCGCAGTATTTT
>TRBJ2-6|.|TRBV7-6|.
CASSLVALRASGANVLTF
TGTGCCAGCAGCTTAGTGGCCCTCAGGGCCTCTGGGGCCAACGTCCTGACTTTC
>TRBJ2-4|.|TRBV10-2|.
CASSPGGNIQYF
TGCGCCAGCAGCCCGGGTGGGAACATTCAGTACTTC
>TRBJ1-1|.|TRBV29-1|TRBD1
CSVDGGQGATEAFF
TGCAGCGTTGATGGGGGGCAGGGGGCGACTGAAGCTTTCTTT
>TRBJ1-2|.|TRBV27|TRBD1
CASSPGQGAGYGYTF
TGTGCCAGCAGTCCAGGACAGGGGGCAGGCTATGGCTACACCTTC
>TRBJ2-7|.|TRBV28|.
CASTHQGGSYEQYF
TGTGCCAGCACCCACCAGGGGGGTTCCTACGAGCAGTACTTC
>TRBJ2-5|.|TRBV7-9|.
CASSLYRGGETQYF
TGTGCCAGCAGCTTGTACAGGGGGGGTGAGACCCAGTACTTC
>TRBJ2-5|.|TRBV2|TRBD1
CASSKQGVGETQYF
TGTGCCAGCAGTAAACAGGGGGTGGGGGAGACCCAGTACTTC
>TRBJ2-1|.|TRBV7-9|TRBD2
CALRSASGGRHNEQFF
TGTGCCCTCCGTTCGGCTAGCGGGGGCCGACACAATGAGCAGTTCTTC
>TRBJ2-1|few|TRBV9|.
CASSVVAASSYNEQFF
TGTGCCAGCAGCGTAGTCGCGGCCAGCTCCTACAATGAGCAGTTCTTC
>TRBJ1-2|.|TRBV4-3|.
CASSRRWADSGGLGYTF
TGCGCCAGCAGCCGCCGTTGGGCCGACTCGGGGGGGCTCGGCTACACCTTC
>TRBJ1-1|once|TRBV5-4|.
CASSWGGELSNTEAFF
TGTGCCAGCAGCTGGGGGGGCGAGCTTTCGAACACTGAAGCTTTCTTT
>TRBJ2-5|.|TRBV7-3|.
CASSPGAQETQYF
TGTGCCAGCAGTCCAGGGGCCCAAGAGACCCAGTACTTC
>TRBJ2-1|.|TRBV29-1|TRBD2
CSVATLAPGGEQFF
TGCAGCGTCGCCACCTTGGCCCCGGGGGGTGAGCAGTTCTTC
>TRBJ1-5|.|TRBV28|.
CASSAPPTGTHNQPQHF
TGTGCCAGCAGTGCCCCTCCGACAGGAACGCACAATCAGCCCCAGCATTTT
>TRBJ1-1|once|TRBV27|TRBD1
CASSFHRGQGTEAFF
TGTGCCAGCAGTTTCCACAGGGGCCAGGGGACTGAAGCTTTCTTT